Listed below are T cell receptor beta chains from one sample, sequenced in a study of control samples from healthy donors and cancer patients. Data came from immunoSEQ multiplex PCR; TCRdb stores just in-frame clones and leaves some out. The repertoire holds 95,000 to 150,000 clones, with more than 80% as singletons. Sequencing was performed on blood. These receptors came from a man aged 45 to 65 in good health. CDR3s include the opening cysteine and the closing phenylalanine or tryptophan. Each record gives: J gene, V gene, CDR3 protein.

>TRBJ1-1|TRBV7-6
CASSLVGLSMNTEAFF
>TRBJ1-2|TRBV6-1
CASSESSDRDGYTF
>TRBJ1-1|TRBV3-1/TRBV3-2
CASSQVVGNTEAFF
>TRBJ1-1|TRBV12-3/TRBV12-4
CASSLRQNTEAFF
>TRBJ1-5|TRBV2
CASSGGGDRNQPQHF
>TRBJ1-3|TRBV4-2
CASSRGGPSGNTIYF
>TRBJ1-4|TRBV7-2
CASSLRASYEKLFF
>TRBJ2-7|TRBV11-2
CASSLTGGSSYEQYF
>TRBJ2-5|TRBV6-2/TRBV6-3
CASSGQGRKTQYF
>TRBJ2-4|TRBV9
CASSEGTEKGAKNIQYF
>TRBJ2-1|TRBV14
CASSQVLAGMGYNEQFF
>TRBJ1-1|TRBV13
CASSTARLNTEAFF
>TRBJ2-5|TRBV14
CASSQGGLALETQYF
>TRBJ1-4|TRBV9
CASSARTGASSNNEKLFF
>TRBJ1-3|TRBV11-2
CASRFSTSEGVRGNTIYF
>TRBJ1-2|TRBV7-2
CASSSRDSGAIYGYTF
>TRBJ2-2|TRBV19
CASKQETNTGELFF
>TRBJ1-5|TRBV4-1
CASSPLGDSNQPQHF
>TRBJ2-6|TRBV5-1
CASSLYQRGTEANVLTF
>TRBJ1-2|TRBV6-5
CASSYGGQNGYTF
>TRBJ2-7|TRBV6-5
CASSTQGYEQYF
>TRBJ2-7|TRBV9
CASSAQTSGGASEQYF
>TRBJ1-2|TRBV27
CASSFLRTGGGYGYTF
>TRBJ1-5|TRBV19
CASTSDGQGATEPQHF
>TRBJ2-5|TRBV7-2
CASSSHTGPGRETQYF
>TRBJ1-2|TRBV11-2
CASSLDRGQGIYGYTF
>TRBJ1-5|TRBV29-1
CSVGGTISNQPQHF
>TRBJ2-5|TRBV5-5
CASSLAAGGPLGETQYF
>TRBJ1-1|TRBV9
CASSDPNRGPNTEAFF
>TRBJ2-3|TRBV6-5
CASTLRSTDTQYF
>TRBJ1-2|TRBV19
CASRETDDYGYTF
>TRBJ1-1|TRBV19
CASSMEQRRFNTEAFF
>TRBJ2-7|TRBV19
CASSPTGQGSYEQYF
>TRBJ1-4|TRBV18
CASSRGGTNEKLFF
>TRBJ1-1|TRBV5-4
CASSQGQGMDTEAFF
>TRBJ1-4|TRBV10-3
CAISAGGFNEKLFF
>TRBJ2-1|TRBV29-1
CSVEIPNYWTGGYNEQFF
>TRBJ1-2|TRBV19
CASSTPLQNYGYTF
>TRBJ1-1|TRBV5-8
CASRESVNTEAFF
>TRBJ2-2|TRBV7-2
CASSLRAENTGELFF
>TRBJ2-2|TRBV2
CASRPPGVRTGELFF
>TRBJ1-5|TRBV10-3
CAISDRRLNQPQHF
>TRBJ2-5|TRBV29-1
CSGEQGMETQYF
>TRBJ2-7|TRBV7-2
CASSLDGGNYEQYF
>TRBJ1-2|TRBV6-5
CASSYDSQYGYTF
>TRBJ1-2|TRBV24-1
CATSDLNAGYGYTF
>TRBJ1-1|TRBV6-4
CASSDTGNTEAFF
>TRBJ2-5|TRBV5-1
CASSLGQGRETQYF
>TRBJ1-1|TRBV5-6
CASSLGRNTEAFF
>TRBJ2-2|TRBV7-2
CASSLPYRGRTGELFF
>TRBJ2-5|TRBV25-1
CASSESRGGETQYF
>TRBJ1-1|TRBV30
CAWRGAGDTEAFF
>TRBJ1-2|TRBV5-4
CASRWGTENGYTF
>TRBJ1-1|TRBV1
CTSSQEDWPSMRNTEAFF
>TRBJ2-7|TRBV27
CASSSSGGLDEQYF
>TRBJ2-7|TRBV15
CATSRAPSLEQYF
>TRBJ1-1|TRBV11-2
CASSPWTGPNTEAFF
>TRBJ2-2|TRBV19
CASSIPRKSNAGELFF